The 8 T cell receptor beta chains below come from one sample, sequenced in a study of blood T cell repertoires in COVID-19. Assay: immunoSEQ multiplex PCR; the TCRdb copy retains only in-frame clones and omits some. The table lists 10,000 or so clones, around 70% of them singletons. Material for sequencing was peripheral blood. The receptor source for this set is a man in his 60s with COVID-19, enrolled during active disease.

J is TRBJ2-5 and V is TRBV5-4; TRBD1 matches at 10 bases. With V trimmed by 3 bases and J by 1 base, 6 bases remained unmatched. The CDR3 is 16 residues long. CDR1 is SGHNT, CDR2 YYREEE, per germline (reference sequence). The chain's CDR3 is CASSSSGQGIQETQYF. CDR3 bases: TGTGCCAGCAGCTCCTCGGGACAGGGGATCCAAGAGACCCAGTACTTC.

The chain joins TRBV27 to TRBJ1-6; 7 nucleotides line up with TRBD1. The V and J ends lost 5 bases and 9 bases, in that order; junction bases with no gene match: 10. This CDR3 comprises 15 residues. CDR1 and CDR2 (germline): MNHEY, SMNVEV (reference sequence). The CDR3: CASSTSTGNGSPLHF. The DNA of the CDR3 is TGTGCCAGCAGTACCTCGACAGGGAACGGTTCACCCCTCCACTTT.

The chain uses TRBV7-8 and TRBJ1-6; no firm D call. The CDR3 totals 15 residues. Germline-derived CDR1 and CDR2 are SGHVS and FQNEAQ. The V end lost 1 base, the J end lost 4 bases, and 8 bases lay between the germline ends. This chain's CDR3 is CASSLDYRYNSPLHF. The CDR3 nucleotides are TGTGCCAGCAGCTTAGACTATAGGTATAATTCACCCCTCCACTTT.

V is TRBV27 and J is TRBJ1-1, with TRBD1 as a possible D gene (5 bases). This CDR3 spans 15 amino acids. Germline assignment: CDR1 MNHEY and CDR2 SMNVEV (reference sequence). With 0 bases removed from V and 0 bases from J, the gap between germline ends came to 8 bases. The CDR3 loop reads CASSLSAGLNTEAFF. The CDR3 region has the DNA TGTGCCAGCAGTTTATCCGCAGGGTTGAACACTGAAGCTTTCTTT.

The V gene is TRBV2, the J gene TRBJ2-7; D possibly corresponds to TRBD1 (5 bases). Trimming took 6 bases from V and 3 from J, leaving 9 bases between them. The CDR3 consists of 12 residues. Germline CDR1 reads SNHLY; CDR2 reads FYNNEI. The chain's CDR3 is CASSRRGYEQYF. DNA of the CDR3: TGTGCCAGCAGCCGAAGGGGCTACGAGCAGTACTTC.

V gene TRBV30 combines with J gene TRBJ1-3; D is ambiguous. Germline CDR1 is GTSNPN and CDR2 is SVGIG (reference sequence). The CDR3 covers 15 residues. V gave up 0 bases and J gave up 2 bases, with 11 bases separating them. The chain's CDR3 is CAWSVLGNAGNTIYF. In DNA form, the CDR3 reads TGTGCCTGGAGTGTACTAGGGAATGCTGGAAACACCATATATTTT.

The rearrangement uses TRBV5-6 and TRBJ2-1; TRBD1 might be the D (6 bases). This CDR3 spans 14 amino acids. The germline gives CDR1 SGHDT, CDR2 YYEEEE. V gave up 5 bases and J gave up 6 bases, with 15 bases separating them. CDR3: CASSFPWTANEQFF. The CDR3 bases are TGTGCCAGCAGTTTTCCGTGGACAGCCAATGAGCAGTTCTTC. Together with reference TRBV5-6 and TRBJ2-1, the CDR3 gives the full variable domain: DAGVTQSPTHLIKTRGQQVTLRCSPKSGHDTVSWYQQALGQGPQFIFQYYEEEERQRGNFPDRFSGHQFPNYSSELNVNALLLGDSALYLCASSFPWTANEQFFGPGTRLTVL.

The CDR3: CAWSPPRGLSLETF. Written as DNA, the CDR3 is TGTGCCTGGAGTCCCCCTCGGGGTCTATCGCTAGAAACCTTC. The rearrangement uses TRBV30 and TRBJ1-2; D ambiguous. CDR3 size: 14 residues. The germline V gene encodes CDR1 GTSNPN and CDR2 SVGIG (reference sequence). V was clipped by 2 bases and J by 14 bases, with 24 bases between them.